This T cell receptor (beta chain) originates from a study of Ad26.COV2.S vaccination and SARS-CoV-2 variants. As for the study in general: Donor was assigned to the Ad26.COV2.S arm of trial COV1001. Study-level points and caveats: Placebo recipients trailed vaccine recipients in spike-specific TCR breadth.

The CDR3 extends over 14 amino acids. V lost 5 bases, J lost 0 bases, and 10 bases lay in between. The V gene's germline CDR1 is MDHEN and CDR2 SYDVKM. Treatment: about 20 received Ad26.COV2.S at low or high dose, single or two shots; about five received placebo; per-sample allocation not given. Vaccine and placebo recipients were sampled on day 63 after the first injection. Produced via immunoSEQ multiplex PCR; TCRdb's table is partial and in-frame only. The sample lists about 350,000 clones; 75% to 90% were seen once. Details on this clone: Its antigen remains unknown.

The sequencing here drew on peripheral blood, taken in a trial of Ad26.COV2.S vaccine versus placebo. The rearrangement joins TRBV28 to TRBJ1-2; D not certain. This receptor was taken from a person aged 18-60 years who received the Ad26.COV2.S COVID-19 vaccine or a placebo. CDR3 protein: CASSLAGPNYGYTF. In nucleotides, the CDR3 is TGTGCCAGCAGTCTGGCAGGACCTAACTATGGCTACACCTTC.